Below, 27 T cell receptor beta chains from the same sample are listed, as sequenced in a study of OX40 agonist ivuxolimab in advanced cancers. The table came from immunoSEQ multiplex PCR; TCRdb's copy has only in-frame clones and leaves some out. The sample records almost 80,000 clones, roughly 84% being singletons. The source was CD4+ or CD8+ T cells sorted from blood, collected in a trial of the OX40 agonist ivuxolimab. Every receptor here comes from an adult with an advanced solid tumor such as melanoma, head and neck, liver or kidney cancer.

The chain employs TRBV14 and TRBJ2-2, with D possibly matching TRBD2 (6 bases). Trimming pared 1 base from V and 2 bases from J, leaving 11 bases between. Germline CDR1 is SGHDN and CDR2 is FVKESK. The CDR3 is 16 amino acids. The CDR3 loop reads CASSQGLAINTGELFF. The CDR3 DNA is TGTGCCAGCAGCCAAGGGCTAGCGATTAACACCGGGGAGCTGTTTTTT. The full variable domain, in which reference TRBV14 and TRBJ2-2 provide the parts outside the CDR3, is EAGVTQFPSHSVIEKGQTVTLRCDPISGHDNLYWYRRVMGKEIKFLLHFVKESKQDESGMPNNRFLAERTGGTYSTLKVQPAELEDSGVYFCASSQGLAINTGELFFGEGSRLTVL.

In its sample, this clone was seen once. This chain connects TRBV19 to TRBJ2-6; 9 bases agree with TRBD1. The CDR3 runs to 18 residues. Germline V gene sequence: CDR1 LNHDA, CDR2 SQIVND (reference sequence). V shed 3 bases and J 0 bases; nucleotides not matched to a gene: 6. CDR3 DNA sequence: TGTGCCAGTAGTATCACAGGGGGCAGGGGCTCTGGGGCCAACGTCCTGACTTTC. Encoded protein: CASSITGGRGSGANVLTF. Supplemented by reference TRBV19 and TRBJ2-6, the full variable domain reads DGGITQSPKYLFRKEGQNVTLSCEQNLNHDAMYWYRQDPGQGLRLIYYSQIVNDFQKGDIAEGYSVSREKKESFPLTVTSAQKNPTAFYLCASSITGGRGSGANVLTFGAGSRLTVL.

J is TRBJ2-7 and V is TRBV12-5, with TRBD1 matching 9 bases. The CDR3 sequence is 14 residues long. With V trimmed by 8 bases and J by 4 bases, 9 bases remained unmatched. Germline V gene data show CDR1 as LGHNT and CDR2 as FRNRAP. CDR3 region: CASSYRTGEYEQYF. CDR3 DNA sequence: TGTGCTAGTTCTTATCGGACAGGGGAATACGAGCAGTACTTC. Supplemented by reference TRBV12-5 and TRBJ2-7, the full variable domain reads DARVTQTPRHKVTEMGQEVTMRCQPILGHNTVFWYRQTMMQGLELLAYFRNRAPLDDSGMPKDRFSAEMPDATLATLKIQPSEPRDSAVYFCASSYRTGEYEQYFGPGTRLTVT.

V usage is TRBV7-2 and J usage is TRBJ1-5; no clear D gene. V shed 3 bases and J shed 0 bases, with 12 bases lying between them. The CDR3 is 16 amino acids. The V gene's germline CDR1 is SGHTA and CDR2 FQGNSA. CDR3 sequence (DNA): TGTGCCAGCAGCTTGAGGCCAGATACTAGCAATCAGCCCCAGCATTTT. Translated: CASSLRPDTSNQPQHF. Filled out from reference TRBV7-2 and TRBJ1-5, the complete variable domain reads GAGVSQSPSNKVTEKGKDVELRCDPISGHTALYWYRQSLGQGLEFLIYFQGNSAPDKSGLPSDRFSAERTGGSVSTLTIQRTQQEDSAVYLCASSLRPDTSNQPQHFGDGTRLSIL.

V and J are TRBV6-5 and TRBJ2-5, with TRBD2 identical over 8 bases. The V gene's germline CDR1 is MNHEY and CDR2 SVGAGI. The CDR3 is 13 amino acids. V shed 6 bases, J shed 5 bases, and the junction held 5 bases outside the gene matches. The CDR3 DNA reads TGTGCCAGCAGGTCGACTAGCGAGGAGACCCAGTACTTC. Encoded protein: CASRSTSEETQYF.

The V and J genes are TRBV6-5 and TRBJ1-2; D is possibly TRBD1 (5 bases). The CDR3 extends over 14 amino acids. The ends were cut back, 1 base at V and 5 bases at J, with 11 bases in the middle. Germline-derived CDR1 and CDR2 are MNHEY and SVGAGI. In nucleotides, the CDR3 is TGTGCCAGCAGTTACTTACAGGTTGGATATGGCTACACCTTC. Amino acid sequence: CASSYLQVGYGYTF.

The chain employs TRBV5-1 and TRBJ1-1; 7 positions match TRBD1. The CDR3 contains 14 residues. V was pared by 7 bases and J by 1 base, with 7 bases of the junction left unmatched. Looked up from germline, CDR1 is SGHRS and CDR2 is YFSETQ. Here the CDR3 DNA reads TGCGCCAGCCACCAAGGGACAGCGAACACTGAAGCTTTCTTT. Protein product: CASHQGTANTEAFF.

The chain joins TRBV7-8 to TRBJ2-7; no firm D call. The V end was cut by 2 bases, the J end by 6 bases, with 14 bases between. This CDR3 has 14 amino acids. Per the germline V gene, CDR1 is SGHVS and CDR2 is FQNEAQ. CDR3 DNA sequence: TGTGCCAGCAGCTTATCCCTCCAGGCCAGCGAGCAGTACTTC. It encodes CASSLSLQASEQYF.

The table lists this clone with a few counts. V gene TRBV14 combines with J gene TRBJ2-2; D gene ambiguous. Germline V gives CDR1 SGHDN, CDR2 FVKESK. V lost 3 bases to trimming and J lost 1 base, with 24 bases between them. CDR3 length: 20 amino acids. The CDR3 region has the DNA TGTGCCAGCAGCCAGGAATTGGTCGCAAATTTCCAAGGGAACACCGGGGAGCTGTTTTTT. It codes for CASSQELVANFQGNTGELFF. Supplemented by reference TRBV14 and TRBJ2-2, the full variable domain reads EAGVTQFPSHSVIEKGQTVTLRCDPISGHDNLYWYRRVMGKEIKFLLHFVKESKQDESGMPNNRFLAERTGGTYSTLKVQPAELEDSGVYFCASSQELVANFQGNTGELFFGEGSRLTVL.

The V and J genes are TRBV6-1 and TRBJ1-6, with D maybe TRBD1 (6 bases). Germline-derived CDR1 and CDR2 are MNHNS and SASEGT. Trimming left V 8 bases short and J 9 bases short, with 14 bases between. CDR3 length: 13 residues. In nucleotides, the CDR3 is TGTGCCAGCTCGTCCAGGGGAGCTTCACCCCTCCACTTT. It translates to CASSSRGASPLHF.

This chain links TRBV27 with TRBJ2-5; D tentatively reads TRBD1 or TRBD2 (5 bases each). Germline V gene data show CDR1 as MNHEY and CDR2 as SMNVEV (reference sequence). This CDR3 contains 11 residues. V was shortened by 4 bases and J by 7 bases, with 7 bases between the two germline ends. CDR3 region: CASSSGTTQYF. The CDR3 nucleotides read TGTGCCAGCAGTTCAGGGACGACCCAGTACTTC.

The chain uses TRBV7-9 and TRBJ2-1, with D possibly being TRBD2 (5 bases). Germline V gene lookup returns CDR1 SEHNR and CDR2 FQNEAQ (reference sequence). Between the trimmed V and J ends, which lost 3 bases and 4 bases, there was a span of 16 bases. The CDR3 loop spans 16 amino acids. The DNA of the CDR3 is TGTGCCAGCAGCTTCGGGAACGGTGTGGGATACAATGAGCAGTTCTTC. It specifies CASSFGNGVGYNEQFF.

The J gene is TRBJ2-1, the V gene TRBV4-1; the match to TRBD2 covers 14 bases. V shed 4 bases and J 3 bases; nucleotides not matched to a gene: 14. This CDR3 region has 20 residues. CDR1 and CDR2 from the germline V gene are MGHRA and YSYEKL. The CDR3 bases are TGCGCCAGCAGCCCTAGGGGACTAGCGGGAGATCCGGGATACTACAATGAGCAGTTCTTC. This sequence encodes CASSPRGLAGDPGYYNEQFF.

The V and J genes are TRBV5-1 and TRBJ2-7, with 10 nucleotides matching TRBD1. There are 15 residues in the CDR3. Germline trimming cut 4 bases from V and 1 base from J; bases unmatched to any gene: 5. CDR1 is SGHRS and CDR2 is YFSETQ in the germline V gene. CDR3 region: CASSRTGGGSYEQYF. CDR3 nucleotide sequence: TGCGCCAGCAGCAGGACAGGGGGTGGATCCTACGAGCAGTACTTC.

The chain uses TRBV4-2 and TRBJ2-5, with 7 bases identical to TRBD1. The length of the CDR3 is 14 residues. Germline V gives CDR1 LGHNA, CDR2 YNFKEQ. V lost 4 bases to trimming and J lost 4 bases; unmatched junction nucleotides: 6. The CDR3 loop is CASSRRQGGETQYF. CDR3 sequence (DNA): TGTGCCAGCAGCCGTCGACAGGGCGGAGAGACCCAGTACTTC.

The DNA of the CDR3 is TGTGCCAGTCAGGCGATTCTTGGCATTCAGTTCTTC. It specifies CASQAILGIQFF. The chain joins TRBV6-5 to TRBJ2-1; D is unresolved. Trimming removed 9 bases at V and 13 bases at J, with 19 bases between. The CDR3 totals 12 residues. Germline V gives CDR1 MNHEY, CDR2 SVGAGI.

The CDR3 DNA follows: TGTGCCAGCAGCGCCACAAGAAGGAGTAGGTCAGATACGCAGTATTTT. Translated: CASSATRRSRSDTQYF. The rearrangement joins TRBV9 to TRBJ2-3; D uncertain. Looked up from germline, CDR1 is SGDLS and CDR2 is YYNGEE. The CDR3 consists of 16 residues. Trimming pared 3 bases from V and 4 bases from J, leaving 18 bases between.

The genes are TRBV28 and TRBJ2-7, with 8 bases fitting TRBD1. CDR3 length equals 14 residues. CDR1 is MDHEN and CDR2 is SYDVKM in the germline V gene. V was clipped by 2 bases and J by 4 bases; unmatched bases: 4. The CDR3 is CASSLGDRLYEQYF. The DNA for the CDR3 is TGTGCCAGCAGTTTAGGGGACAGGTTGTACGAGCAGTACTTC.

The V call is TRBV6-5, the J call TRBJ1-1; no reliable D call. CDR1 is MNHEY, CDR2 SVGAGI, per germline. Trimming took off 7 bases at V and 6 bases at J, with 12 bases between the two ends. The CDR3 has 12 residues. Here the CDR3 DNA reads TGTGCCAGCAATCGGGTTGGGGCTGAAGCTTTCTTT. Encoded protein: CASNRVGAEAFF.

This sequence joins TRBV6-5 and TRBJ2-7; the D gene could be TRBD1 or TRBD2 (5 bases each). V was cut by 4 bases and J by 1 base, with 17 bases left in between. This CDR3 region has 16 residues. Germline values: CDR1 MNHEY, CDR2 SVGAGI. The CDR3 spells CASSSPPGAPSYEQYF. The CDR3 DNA reads as TGTGCCAGCAGTTCCCCCCCCGGGGCACCTTCCTACGAGCAGTACTTC.

This rearrangement joins TRBV11-2 to TRBJ2-3, with TRBD2 matching over 12 bases. The germline gives CDR1 SGHAT, CDR2 FQNNGV. Unmatched junction bases numbered 3, after V lost 4 bases and J lost 4 bases. This CDR3 has 15 residues. The CDR3 region is CASSSRLAGADTQYF. CDR3 bases: TGTGCCAGCAGCTCTAGACTAGCGGGAGCAGATACGCAGTATTTT.

CDR3 sequence (DNA): TGTGCCACCAGCAGACCTCGGACTAGCGGGAGGGGGTACCAAGAGACCCAGTACTTC. This encodes CATSRPRTSGRGYQETQYF. The chain joins TRBV15 to TRBJ2-5; the match to TRBD2 covers 15 bases. This CDR3 has 19 residues. V was clipped by 2 bases and J by 0 bases; unmatched bases: 7. The germline V gene encodes CDR1 LNHNV and CDR2 YYDKDF (reference sequence).

V gene TRBV7-7 combines with J gene TRBJ2-5; D gene ambiguous. This CDR3 contains 13 residues. Trimming removed 4 bases at V and 3 bases at J, with 9 bases between. Per germline, CDR1 SSHAT and CDR2 FNYEAQ (reference sequence). For the CDR3, the DNA is TGTGCCAGCAGCTCGGTTAGTGAAGAGACCCAGTACTTC. Protein: CASSSVSEETQYF. The full variable domain, with the rest looked up from reference TRBV7-7 and TRBJ2-5, is GAGVSQSPRYKVTKRGQDVTLRCDPISSHATLYWYQQALGQGPEFLTYFNYEAQPDKSGLPSDRFSAERPEGSISTLTIQRTEQRDSAMYRCASSSVSEETQYFGPGTRLLVL.

V is TRBV6-1 and J is TRBJ2-3, with TRBD2 identical over 8 bases. The CDR3 has 17 amino acids. Per the germline V gene, CDR1 is MNHNS and CDR2 is SASEGT. V shed 3 bases, J shed 3 bases, and the junction held 11 bases outside the gene matches. The CDR3 loop is CASSEGRAGGQTDTQYF. CDR3 bases: TGTGCCAGCAGTGAGGGGCGGGCGGGAGGACAGACAGATACGCAGTATTTT.

This clone has just one count. V is TRBV5-6 and J is TRBJ2-5; unclear D gene. V was clipped by 5 bases and J by 3 bases, with 8 bases between them. CDR3 length: 12 amino acids. The germline V gene encodes CDR1 SGHDT and CDR2 YYEEEE. The CDR3 protein is CASRRLEETQYF. The CDR3, as DNA: TGTGCCAGCAGGAGACTTGAAGAGACCCAGTACTTC. Complete variable domain (other parts from reference TRBV5-6 and TRBJ2-5): DAGVTQSPTHLIKTRGQQVTLRCSPKSGHDTVSWYQQALGQGPQFIFQYYEEEERQRGNFPDRFSGHQFPNYSSELNVNALLLGDSALYLCASRRLEETQYFGPGTRLLVL.

The chain recombines TRBV7-6 with TRBJ2-3, with 12 bases matching TRBD2. J lost 6 bases, V lost 5 bases, and 9 bases had no gene match. The germline gives CDR1 SGHVS, CDR2 FNYEAQ. The CDR3 has 16 amino acids. The CDR3 sequence: CASSPRTSGIWDTQYF. CDR3 sequence (DNA): TGTGCCAGCAGCCCCCGGACTAGCGGGATATGGGATACGCAGTATTTT.

This clone was recorded a few times. The chain combines TRBV2 with TRBJ2-1; tentative D call: TRBD2 (8 bases). CDR3 size: 17 residues. Germline CDR1 SNHLY, CDR2 FYNNEI. V shed 7 bases and J shed 7 bases, with 26 bases lying between them. CDR3 in amino acids: CASIPKGAGGGENEQFF. The CDR3 DNA sequence: TGTGCCAGCATCCCTAAGGGGGCGGGAGGAGGGGAGAATGAGCAGTTCTTC.